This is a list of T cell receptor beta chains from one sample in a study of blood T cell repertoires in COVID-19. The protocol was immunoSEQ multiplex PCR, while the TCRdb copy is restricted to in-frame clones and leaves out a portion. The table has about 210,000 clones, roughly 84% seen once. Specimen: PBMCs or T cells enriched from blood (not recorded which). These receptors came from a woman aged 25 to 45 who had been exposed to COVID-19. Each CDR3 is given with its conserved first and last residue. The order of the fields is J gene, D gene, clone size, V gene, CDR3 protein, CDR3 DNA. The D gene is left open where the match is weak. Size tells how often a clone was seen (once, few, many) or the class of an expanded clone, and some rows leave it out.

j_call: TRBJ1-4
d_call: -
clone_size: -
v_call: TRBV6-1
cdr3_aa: CASSESSTGKLFF
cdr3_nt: TGTGCCAGCAGTGAATCGAGCACGGGAAAACTGTTTTTT

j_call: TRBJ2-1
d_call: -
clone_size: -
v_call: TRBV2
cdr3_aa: CASSEPGLPLDEQFF
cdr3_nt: TGTGCCAGCAGCGAGCCGGGACTGCCCCTTGATGAGCAGTTCTTC

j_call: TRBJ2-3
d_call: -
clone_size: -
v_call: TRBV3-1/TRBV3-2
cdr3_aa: CASSQGWASPQYF
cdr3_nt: TGTGCCAGCAGCCAAGGCTGGGCGAGCCCGCAGTATTTT

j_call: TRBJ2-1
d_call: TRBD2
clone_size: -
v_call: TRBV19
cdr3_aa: CASLERGHYNEQFF
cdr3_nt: TGTGCCAGTTTAGAGCGGGGGCACTACAATGAGCAGTTCTTC

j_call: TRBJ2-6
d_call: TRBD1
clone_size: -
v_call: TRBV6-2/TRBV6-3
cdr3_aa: CASSYSPGQGLSGANVLTF
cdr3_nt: TGTGCCAGCAGTTACTCCCCGGGACAGGGACTCTCTGGGGCCAACGTCCTGACTTTC

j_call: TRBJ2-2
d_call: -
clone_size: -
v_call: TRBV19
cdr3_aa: CASKASPNTGELFF
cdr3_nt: TGTGCCAGTAAGGCTAGCCCGAACACCGGGGAGCTGTTTTTT

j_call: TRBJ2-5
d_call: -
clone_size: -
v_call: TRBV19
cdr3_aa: CASSIGGARGGGETQYF
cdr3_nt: TGTGCCAGTAGTATAGGCGGGGCTCGGGGTGGAGGGGAGACCCAGTACTTC

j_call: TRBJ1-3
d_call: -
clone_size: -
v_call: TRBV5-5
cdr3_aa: CASSLGLPYLSGNTIYF
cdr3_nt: TGTGCCAGCAGCTTGGGACTCCCCTACCTCTCTGGAAACACCATATATTTT

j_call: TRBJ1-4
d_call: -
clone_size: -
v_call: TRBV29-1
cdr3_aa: CSVESSGLLFF
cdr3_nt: TGCAGCGTTGAATCTTCAGGATTACTGTTTTTT

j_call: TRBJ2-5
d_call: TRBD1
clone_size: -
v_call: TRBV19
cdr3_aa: CASSTDRPLETQYF
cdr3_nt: TGTGCCAGTAGTACGGACAGGCCCCTGGAGACCCAGTACTTC

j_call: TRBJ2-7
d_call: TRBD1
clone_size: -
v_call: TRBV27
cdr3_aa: CASSSGQGGHEQYF
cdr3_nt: TGTGCCAGCAGTTCGGGACAGGGGGGTCACGAGCAGTACTTC

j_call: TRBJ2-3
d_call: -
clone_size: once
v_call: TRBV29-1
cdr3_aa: CSAATGHGGGDTQYF
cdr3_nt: TGCAGCGCCGCCACCGGACACGGGGGAGGAGATACGCAGTATTTT

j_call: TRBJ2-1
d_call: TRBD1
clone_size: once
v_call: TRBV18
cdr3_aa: CASSLSGQGPYNEQFF
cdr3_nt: TGTGCCAGCTCGCTTTCGGGACAGGGACCCTACAATGAGCAGTTCTTC

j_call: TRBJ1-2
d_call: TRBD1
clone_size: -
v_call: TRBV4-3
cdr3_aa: CASSQDGTGPRGYTF
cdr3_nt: TGCGCCAGCAGCCAAGATGGGACAGGGCCGCGAGGCTACACCTTC

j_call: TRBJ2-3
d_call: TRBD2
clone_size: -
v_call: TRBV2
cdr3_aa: CASSANPTSGGNTDTQYF
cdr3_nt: TGTGCCAGCAGTGCTAACCCCACTAGCGGGGGAAACACAGATACGCAGTATTTT

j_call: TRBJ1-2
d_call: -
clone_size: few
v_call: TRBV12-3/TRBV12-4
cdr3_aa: CASRPPGSGYTF
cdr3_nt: TGTGCCAGCAGACCACCAGGAAGTGGCTACACCTTC

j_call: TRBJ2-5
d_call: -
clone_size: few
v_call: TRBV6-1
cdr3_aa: CASSESPPLSQYF
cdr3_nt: TGTGCCAGCAGTGAATCTCCCCCGTTGTCCCAGTACTTC

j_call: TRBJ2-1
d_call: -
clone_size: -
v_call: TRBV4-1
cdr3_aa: CASSQEVEVGSQFF
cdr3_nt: TGCGCCAGCAGCCAAGAAGTAGAGGTTGGCTCCCAGTTCTTC

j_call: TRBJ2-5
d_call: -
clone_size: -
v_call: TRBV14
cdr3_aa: CASSQDSIGWREETQYF
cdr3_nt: TGTGCCAGCAGCCAAGATTCGATCGGTTGGAGAGAAGAGACCCAGTACTTC

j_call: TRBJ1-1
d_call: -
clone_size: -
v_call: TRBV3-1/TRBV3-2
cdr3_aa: CASSQAGLEGEAFF
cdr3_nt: TGTGCCAGCAGCCAAGCGGGGTTGGAGGGGGAAGCTTTCTTT

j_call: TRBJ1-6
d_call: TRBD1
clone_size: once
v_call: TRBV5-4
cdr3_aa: CASSPDRSSYNSPLHF
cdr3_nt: TGTGCCAGCAGCCCGGACAGGAGCTCCTATAATTCACCCCTCCACTTT

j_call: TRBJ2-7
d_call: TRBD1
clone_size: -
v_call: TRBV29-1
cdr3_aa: CSVTGQGDYEQYF
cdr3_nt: TGCAGCGTTACGGGACAGGGGGACTACGAGCAGTACTTC

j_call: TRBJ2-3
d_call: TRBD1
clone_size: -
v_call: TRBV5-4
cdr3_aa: CASSLGGTGGLTDTQYF
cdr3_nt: TGTGCCAGCAGCTTGGGAGGGACAGGGGGACTGACAGATACGCAGTATTTT

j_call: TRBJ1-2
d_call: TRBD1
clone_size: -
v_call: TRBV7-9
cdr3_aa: CASSLAGQGPGDYGYTF
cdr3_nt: TGTGCCAGCAGCTTAGCGGGACAGGGGCCCGGGGACTATGGCTACACCTTC

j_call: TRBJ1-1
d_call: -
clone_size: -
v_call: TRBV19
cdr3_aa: CASRDPGGITTEAFF
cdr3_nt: TGTGCCAGTAGGGACCCGGGGGGAATAACGACTGAAGCTTTCTTT

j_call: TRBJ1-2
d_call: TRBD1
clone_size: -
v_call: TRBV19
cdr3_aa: CASRPIGTGLGYTF
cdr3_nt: TGTGCCAGTAGGCCAATCGGGACAGGGCTTGGCTACACCTTC

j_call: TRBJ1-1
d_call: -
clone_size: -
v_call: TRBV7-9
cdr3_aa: CASSLAIGGNTEAFF
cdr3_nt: TGTGCCAGCAGCTTAGCGATCGGGGGGAACACTGAAGCTTTCTTT

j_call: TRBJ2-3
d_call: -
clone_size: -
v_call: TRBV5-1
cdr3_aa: CASSRGSYSTDTQYF
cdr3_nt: TGCGCCAGCAGCCGCGGGTCGTATAGCACAGATACGCAGTATTTT

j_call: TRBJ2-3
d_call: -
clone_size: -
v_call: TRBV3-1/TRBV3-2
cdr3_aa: CASSQDVTNTDTQYF
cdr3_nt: TGTGCCAGCAGCCAAGATGTCACTAATACAGATACGCAGTATTTT

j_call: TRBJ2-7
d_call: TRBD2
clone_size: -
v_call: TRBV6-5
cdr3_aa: CASRLSGTSYEQYF
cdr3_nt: TGTGCCAGCAGGCTTAGCGGGACCTCCTACGAGCAGTACTTC

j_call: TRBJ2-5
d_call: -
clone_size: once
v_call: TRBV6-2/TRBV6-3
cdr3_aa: CASSYHQGRQETQYF
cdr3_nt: TGTGCCAGCAGTTATCATCAGGGGAGACAAGAGACCCAGTACTTC

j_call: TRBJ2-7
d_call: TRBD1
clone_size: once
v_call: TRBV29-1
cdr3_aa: CSVQDRVLYEQYF
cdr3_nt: TGCAGCGTTCAGGACAGGGTTCTCTACGAGCAGTACTTC

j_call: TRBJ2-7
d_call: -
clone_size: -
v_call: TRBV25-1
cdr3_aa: CASSGLNYEQYF
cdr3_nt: TGTGCCAGCAGTGGGCTCAATTACGAGCAGTACTTC

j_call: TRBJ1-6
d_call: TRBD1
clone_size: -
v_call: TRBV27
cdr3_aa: CASSLHFGTGASPLHF
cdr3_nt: TGTGCCAGCAGTCTACACTTTGGGACAGGGGCTTCACCCCTCCACTTT

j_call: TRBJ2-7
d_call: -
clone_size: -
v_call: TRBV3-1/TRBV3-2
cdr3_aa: CASSENRYEQYF
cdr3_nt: TGTGCCAGCAGCGAGAACAGGTACGAGCAGTACTTC

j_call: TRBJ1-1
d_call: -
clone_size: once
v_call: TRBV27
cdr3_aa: CASSLRGRTEAFF
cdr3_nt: TGTGCCAGCAGTTTAAGGGGTAGGACTGAAGCTTTCTTT

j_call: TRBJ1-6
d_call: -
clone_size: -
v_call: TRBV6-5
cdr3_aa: CASTQQLNSPLHF
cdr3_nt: TGTGCCAGCACACAGCAACTTAATTCACCCCTCCACTTT

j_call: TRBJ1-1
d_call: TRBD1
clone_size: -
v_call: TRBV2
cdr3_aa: CASRGSTGTRNTEAFF
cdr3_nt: TGTGCCAGCAGAGGTTCGACAGGGACTAGGAACACTGAAGCTTTCTTT

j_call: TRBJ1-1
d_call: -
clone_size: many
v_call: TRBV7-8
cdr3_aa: CASSLDEDHRNTEAFF
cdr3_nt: TGTGCCAGCAGCTTAGACGAAGACCACAGGAACACTGAAGCTTTCTTT

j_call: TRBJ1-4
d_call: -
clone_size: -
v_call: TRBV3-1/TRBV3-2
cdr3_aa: CASSQGEEKLFF
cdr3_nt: TGTGCCAGCAGCCAGGGAGAGGAAAAACTGTTTTTT

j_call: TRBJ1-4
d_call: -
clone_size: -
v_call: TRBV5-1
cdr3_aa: CASSLGETNEKLFF
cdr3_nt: TGCGCCAGCAGCTTGGGGGAGACTAATGAAAAACTGTTTTTT

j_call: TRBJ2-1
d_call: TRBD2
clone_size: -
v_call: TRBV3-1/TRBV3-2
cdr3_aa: CASSQVPATSGGGEQFF
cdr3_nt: TGTGCCAGCAGCCAAGTCCCCGCGACTAGCGGGGGAGGTGAGCAGTTCTTC

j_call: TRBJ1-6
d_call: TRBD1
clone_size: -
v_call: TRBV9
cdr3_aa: CASSPGGTYNSPLHF
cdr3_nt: TGTGCCAGCAGCCCAGGGGGGACATATAATTCACCCCTCCACTTT

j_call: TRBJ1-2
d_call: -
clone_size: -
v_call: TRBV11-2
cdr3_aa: CASSLDSIAGPSNYGYTF
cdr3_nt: TGTGCCAGCAGCTTAGATAGCATAGCGGGTCCTTCTAACTATGGCTACACCTTC

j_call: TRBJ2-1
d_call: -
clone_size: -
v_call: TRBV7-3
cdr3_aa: CASSRDIRQDNEQFF
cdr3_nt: TGTGCCAGCAGCCGAGATATCCGACAGGACAATGAGCAGTTCTTC

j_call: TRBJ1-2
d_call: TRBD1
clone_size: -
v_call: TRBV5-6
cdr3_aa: CASSRRDSGTGKIGYTF
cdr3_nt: TGTGCCAGCAGCAGGCGGGATTCCGGGACAGGGAAGATTGGCTACACCTTC

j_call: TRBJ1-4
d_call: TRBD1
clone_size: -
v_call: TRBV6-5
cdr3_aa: CASSYSLDRGVEKLFF
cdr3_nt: TGTGCCAGCAGTTACTCGCTGGACAGGGGCGTTGAAAAACTGTTTTTT

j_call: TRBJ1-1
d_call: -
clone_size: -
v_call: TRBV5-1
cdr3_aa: CASSPSGAPEAFF
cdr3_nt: TGCGCCAGCAGCCCTAGTGGGGCTCCTGAAGCTTTCTTT

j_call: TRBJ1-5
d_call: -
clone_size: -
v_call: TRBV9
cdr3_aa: CASSASGGSNNQPQHF
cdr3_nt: TGTGCCAGCAGCGCATCAGGAGGTTCGAACAATCAGCCCCAGCATTTT

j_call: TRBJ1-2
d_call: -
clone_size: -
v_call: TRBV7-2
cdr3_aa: CASSPYDNYGYTF
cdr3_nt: TGTGCCAGCAGTCCCTACGATAACTATGGCTACACCTTC

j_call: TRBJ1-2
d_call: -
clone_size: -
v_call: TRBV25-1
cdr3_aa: CASSDYGGHSYGYTF
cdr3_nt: TGTGCCAGCAGTGACTATGGGGGACATAGCTATGGCTACACCTTC

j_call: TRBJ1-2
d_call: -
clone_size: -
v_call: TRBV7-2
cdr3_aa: CASSLVYLYGYTF
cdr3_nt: TGTGCCAGCAGCTTAGTCTACCTCTATGGCTACACCTTC

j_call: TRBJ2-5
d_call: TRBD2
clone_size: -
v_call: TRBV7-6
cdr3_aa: CASSSRGGTTTPAGKTQYF
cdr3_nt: TGTGCCAGCAGCTCCCGGGGGGGGACTACCACCCCGGCCGGGAAGACCCAGTACTTC

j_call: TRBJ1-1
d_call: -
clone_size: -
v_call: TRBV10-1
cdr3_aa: CASKRVGTEAFF
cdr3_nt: TGCGCCAGCAAGAGGGTAGGGACTGAAGCTTTCTTT

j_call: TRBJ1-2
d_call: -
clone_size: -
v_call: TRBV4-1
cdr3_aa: CASSPRQADSYGYTF
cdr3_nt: TGCGCCAGCAGCCCCCGACAGGCCGACAGCTATGGCTACACCTTC

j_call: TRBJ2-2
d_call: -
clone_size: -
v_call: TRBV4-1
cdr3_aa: CASSERPGAGELFF
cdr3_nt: TGCGCCAGCAGCGAAAGACCGGGGGCCGGGGAGCTGTTTTTT

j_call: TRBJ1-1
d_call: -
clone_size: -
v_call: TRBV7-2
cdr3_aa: CASSRGTMGTEAFF
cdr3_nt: TGTGCCAGCAGCCGGGGGACCATGGGGACTGAAGCTTTCTTT